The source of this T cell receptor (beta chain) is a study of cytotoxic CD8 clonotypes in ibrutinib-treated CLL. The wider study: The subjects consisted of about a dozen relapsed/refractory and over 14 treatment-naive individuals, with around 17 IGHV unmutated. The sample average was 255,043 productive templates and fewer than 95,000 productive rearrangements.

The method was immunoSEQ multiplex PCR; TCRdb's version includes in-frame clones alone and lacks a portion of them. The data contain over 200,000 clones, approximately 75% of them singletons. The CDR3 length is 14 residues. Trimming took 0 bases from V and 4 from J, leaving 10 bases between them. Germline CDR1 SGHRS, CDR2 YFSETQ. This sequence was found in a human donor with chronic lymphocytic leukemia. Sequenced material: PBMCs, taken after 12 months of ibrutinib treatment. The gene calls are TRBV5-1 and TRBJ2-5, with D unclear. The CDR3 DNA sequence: TGCGCCAGCAGCTTGGATGGGCTGTCAGAGACCCAGTACTTC. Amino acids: CASSLDGLSETQYF.